This TCR beta chain was captured in a study of blood T cells in healthy people across ages. The CDR3 consists of 17 residues. CDR1 is SGHVS, CDR2 FQNEAQ, per germline. With V trimmed by 2 bases and J by 3 bases, 11 bases remained unmatched. Next came a second PCR, run for about 6 to 11 cycles, which used a sample-barcoded 5' primer along with a J-beta primer mix. TCRdb ran MiXCR on the 5' RACE reads and lists one entry per CDR3 protein. The sample contains some 1.1 million distinct CDR3 sequences, 35% to 40% of which appear only once. This clonotype appeared a few times. This TCR derives from a man between 18 and 29 years old in good health. The sequencing sample was made of blood. This chain connects TRBV7-8 to TRBJ2-7; 9 positions match TRBD1. CDR3 amino acids: CASSLSGSGTGIYEQYF. For the CDR3, the DNA is TGTGCCAGCAGCTTAAGCGGATCCGGGACAGGGATCTACGAGCAGTACTTC.